This T cell receptor beta chain came from a study of beta chain features in type 1 diabetes. Study findings and constraints: VDJ junctions sequenced from type 1 diabetes patients showed fewer insertions and more deletions. When Type 1 diabetes patients were examined, their TCRB CDR3s proved moderately but significantly shorter in all four CD4+ subsets. The influence of HLA type on TCRB rearrangement stayed undetermined.

Germline V CDR1 and CDR2: SGHAT, FQNNGV. The CDR3 is made up of 16 amino acids. J gave up 0 bases and V 5 bases, and 5 bases lay outside the gene matches. Worth noting for this clone: What it binds is unknown.

As every portion of the isolated RNA was reverse transcribed, the sequencing read expressed TCRB transcripts. Reads from naive, central memory and regulatory T cell samples averaged approximately 3.7 million. Produced via immunoSEQ multiplex PCR; TCRdb's table is partial and in-frame only. The top ten clones hold 0.022% of a sample with hundreds of thousands of clones, 10% to 15% of them seen once. Via the markers CD45RO/CCR7/CD25/CD127/CD95/CD27, stem cell-like memory, regulatory, central memory and naive CD4+ cells were sorted. Specimen: naive CD4+ T cells from blood. The sequence was obtained from a man younger than 35 with type 1 diabetes. The rearrangement links TRBV11-2 to TRBJ2-2; TRBD2 agrees at 8 bases. CDR3 in amino acids: CASSPLRGANTGELFF. CDR3 nucleotides: TGTGCCAGCAGCCCTCTGCGGGGGGCGAACACCGGGGAGCTGTTTTTT.